This TCR beta chain was sequenced during a study of OX40 agonist ivuxolimab in advanced cancers. At the level of the study: The group had a mean age of roughly 56 years, ranged from roughly 23 to 90, and was roughly 80% male. The study's findings and limits: Average numbers of expanded clones were greater in CD8+ T cells than in CD4+.

Clones were read by immunoSEQ multiplex PCR, and TCRdb kept only the in-frame ones, dropping some. The sample records some 100,000 clones, roughly 80% being singletons. Comment on this clone: As yet, its antigen is unknown.

This CDR3 is 14 amino acids long. Germline assignment: CDR1 SGDLS and CDR2 YYNGEE. V lost 0 bases and J 2 bases, leaving 8 bases between the germline ends. The clonotype comes from an adult with an advanced solid tumor such as melanoma, head and neck, liver or kidney cancer. The J gene is TRBJ1-2, the V gene TRBV9; no firm D call. The sample consisted of CD4+ or CD8+ T cells sorted from blood, taken in a trial of the OX40 agonist ivuxolimab. DNA for the CDR3: TGTGCCAGCAGCGTAGTTGGAGGGAACTATGGCTACACCTTC. This codes for CASSVVGGNYGYTF.